The text below deals with one T cell receptor (beta chain). The antigen remains unidentified. Trimming cost V 10 bases and J 2 bases, with 7 bases left between them. This CDR3 spans 11 amino acids. Per the germline V gene, CDR1 is MDHEN and CDR2 is SYDVKM. The source of the sample is a study of OX40 agonist ivuxolimab in advanced cancers. At the level of the study: Given to patients was ivuxolimab, an agonistic anti-OX40 (CD134) antibody. Findings of the study overall: Both CD4+ and CD8+ T cell populations in blood had undergone clonal expansion by week 6 at 0.1 to 3.0 mg/kg.

Peripheral blood came from all dose cohorts at three timepoints. Assay: immunoSEQ multiplex PCR; the TCRdb copy retains only in-frame clones and omits some. In the table there are some 37,000 clones, about three quarters of which are singletons. The sequenced sample was CD4+ or CD8+ T cells sorted from blood, obtained in a trial of the OX40 agonist ivuxolimab. The chain joins TRBV28 to TRBJ2-3; D uncertain. This TCR was recovered from an adult with an advanced solid tumor such as melanoma, head and neck, liver or kidney cancer. CDR3 in DNA: TGTGCCACCAAGAACACAGATACGCAGTATTTT. As protein: CATKNTDTQYF. Using reference TRBV28 and TRBJ2-3 for the parts outside the CDR3, the full variable domain is DVKVTQSSRYLVKRTGEKVFLECVQDMDHENMFWYRQDPGLGLRLIYFSYDVKMKEKGDIPEGYSVSREKKERFSLILESASTNQTSMYLCATKNTDTQYFGPGTRLTVL.